This T cell receptor beta chain was found in a study of shared clonotypes between healthy human individuals. General study findings and limits: Larger estimated richness was generally seen in naive subsets than in memory subsets. Some naive CD4 clonotypes, 4% to 6%, turned up in common across a few donors.

On this clone itself: What it recognizes is unknown.

The data were produced by immunoSEQ multiplex PCR, yet TCRdb's version contains in-frame clones alone and is incomplete. The sample includes about 2,500,000 clones, 90% to 95% of them seen just once. The CDR3 runs to 17 residues. Germline loops: CDR1 SGDLS, CDR2 YYNGEE. V shed 0 bases, J shed 2 bases, and the junction held 4 bases outside the gene matches. This TCR was recovered from a man aged 18 to 30 in good health. Sequencing was performed on naive CD4+ T cells sorted from blood. As for subset: CD45RA+ positively selected. V is TRBV9 and J is TRBJ2-1, with 11 bases fitting TRBD2. The CDR3 sequence is CASSVGASGGPYNEQFF. CDR3 DNA sequence: TGTGCCAGCAGCGTAGGAGCTAGCGGGGGGCCCTACAATGAGCAGTTCTTC.